A selection of T cell receptor beta chains follows, all from one sample in a study of shared clonotypes between healthy human individuals. TCRdb's table, derived via immunoSEQ multiplex PCR, lists solely in-frame clones and lacks some. The sample lists a few million clones; approximately 90% were seen once. The specimen was naive CD4+ T cells sorted from blood. The receptors here all came from a man younger than 35 in good health. Each CDR3 is given with its conserved first and last residue. D genes are given only for firm matches. Expanded clones get a size class; other rows say once, few or many, or leave the size out.

d_call	v_call	clone_size	j_call	cdr3_aa	cdr3_nt
NA	TRBV4-1	NA	TRBJ1-2	CASSQDLRGMGGYTF	TGCGCCAGCAGCCAAGATCTAAGGGGAATGGGTGGCTACACCTTC
NA	TRBV7-9	NA	TRBJ2-1	CASSAWGEQFF	TGTGCCAGCAGCGCCTGGGGGGAGCAGTTCTTC
TRBD1	TRBV19	NA	TRBJ1-5	CASSITGGNQPQHF	TGTGCCAGTAGTATAACAGGGGGCAATCAGCCCCAGCATTTT
NA	TRBV5-1	NA	TRBJ2-3	CASSLKREATDTQYF	TGCGCCAGCAGCTTGAAGAGGGAGGCGACAGATACGCAGTATTTT
TRBD1	TRBV14	NA	TRBJ1-5	CASSPQGAGQPQHF	TGTGCCAGCAGCCCACAGGGGGCGGGACAGCCCCAGCATTTT
NA	TRBV7-8	once	TRBJ1-5	CASNPRRDGVWPQHF	TGTGCCAGCAACCCACGCAGGGATGGGGTTTGGCCCCAGCATTTT
NA	TRBV28	NA	TRBJ1-4	CASSLGTGRANEKLFF	TGTGCCAGCAGTTTGGGAACAGGGCGAGCTAATGAAAAACTGTTTTTT
TRBD1	TRBV28	NA	TRBJ1-1	CASSPLDRVDTEAFF	TGTGCCAGCAGTCCGTTGGACAGGGTTGACACTGAAGCTTTCTTT
TRBD2	TRBV11-3	NA	TRBJ2-1	CASSLHGLGQEQFF	TGTGCCAGCAGCCTTCATGGACTAGGACAAGAGCAGTTCTTC
NA	TRBV30	few	TRBJ1-1	CAWSVVGREAFF	TGTGCCTGGAGTGTAGTCGGGCGGGAAGCTTTCTTT
NA	TRBV7-6	NA	TRBJ1-1	CASSDRGAGGANTEAFF	TGTGCCAGCAGCGACCGTGGTGCCGGGGGGGCCAACACTGAAGCTTTCTTT
TRBD2	TRBV6-5	NA	TRBJ2-1	CASRGLAGGRDEQFF	TGTGCCAGCAGGGGACTAGCGGGAGGACGCGATGAGCAGTTCTTC
NA	TRBV9	NA	TRBJ1-2	CASSVELSGDNGYTF	TGTGCCAGCAGCGTAGAATTATCGGGGGACAATGGCTACACCTTC
NA	TRBV7-3	NA	TRBJ2-2	CASSSFLGTGELFF	TGTGCCAGCAGCTCCTTCTTAGGGACCGGGGAGCTGTTTTTT
NA	TRBV18	once	TRBJ2-1	CASSLSVPGDEQFF	TGTGCCAGCTCTCTTTCCGTTCCGGGCGATGAGCAGTTCTTC
NA	TRBV10-3	once	TRBJ2-1	CATMPPRDNEQFF	TGTGCCACGATGCCTCCTAGGGACAATGAGCAGTTCTTC
NA	TRBV9	few	TRBJ1-6	CASSVGEMGNSPLHF	TGTGCCAGCAGCGTCGGGGAAATGGGGAATTCACCCCTCCACTTT
TRBD1	TRBV5-5	NA	TRBJ2-5	CASSANRGQETQYF	TGTGCCAGCAGCGCGAACAGGGGGCAAGAGACCCAGTACTTC
NA	TRBV25-1	NA	TRBJ2-5	CASSHPGRQETQYF	TGTGCCAGCAGTCACCCGGGACGCCAAGAGACCCAGTACTTC
NA	TRBV5-8	NA	TRBJ2-5	CASSFTDRQETQYF	TGTGCCAGCAGCTTCACGGACAGACAAGAGACCCAGTACTTC
NA	TRBV11-2	NA	TRBJ1-5	CASSFSLNQPQHF	TGTGCCAGCAGCTTCAGCCTAAATCAGCCCCAGCATTTT
TRBD2	TRBV11-3	NA	TRBJ2-1	CASSSGLAVGNEQFF	TGTGCCAGCAGCTCCGGACTAGCGGTGGGGAATGAGCAGTTCTTC
NA	TRBV27	NA	TRBJ2-3	CASSLGDTQYF	TGTGCCAGCAGTTTGGGTGATACGCAGTATTTT
TRBD2	TRBV4-3	once	TRBJ2-3	CASSQDFATGTSVTDTQYF	TGCGCCAGCAGCCAAGATTTTGCCACCGGGACTAGCGTAACAGATACGCAGTATTTT
NA	TRBV5-8	once	TRBJ1-5	CASSLGGFNNQPQHF	TGTGCCAGCAGCTTAGGAGGCTTTAACAATCAGCCCCAGCATTTT
NA	TRBV5-1	NA	TRBJ1-3	CASSLAPGFENTIYF	TGCGCCAGCAGCTTGGCTCCGGGGTTCGAAAACACCATATATTTT
TRBD2	TRBV5-4	NA	TRBJ2-5	CASSSGLAGGEETQYF	TGTGCCAGCAGTTCAGGACTAGCGGGGGGGGAAGAGACCCAGTACTTC
NA	TRBV9	NA	TRBJ2-7	CASSVSDFSYEQYF	TGTGCCAGCAGCGTTTCGGACTTCTCCTACGAGCAGTACTTC
TRBD1	TRBV28	NA	TRBJ1-2	CASSLGQEHYGYTF	TGTGCCAGCAGTTTAGGACAGGAACACTATGGCTACACCTTC
NA	TRBV6-5	NA	TRBJ2-1	CASRGAGAYNEQFF	TGTGCCAGCAGGGGGGCGGGTGCCTACAATGAGCAGTTCTTC
TRBD2	TRBV4-1	NA	TRBJ2-2	CASSLSGRVTGELFF	TGCGCCAGCAGCTTAAGCGGGAGAGTGACCGGGGAGCTGTTTTTT
TRBD2	TRBV2	NA	TRBJ2-1	CASKRLAGVPNEQFF	TGTGCCAGCAAGCGGCTAGCGGGGGTCCCCAATGAGCAGTTCTTC
NA	TRBV15	few	TRBJ1-1	CATSRDEAFPAFF	TGTGCCACCAGCAGAGATGAAGCCTTCCCAGCTTTCTTT
NA	TRBV2	NA	TRBJ2-4	CASSLDYKNIQYF	TGTGCCAGCAGTCTGGACTATAAAAACATTCAGTACTTC
TRBD2	TRBV2	once	TRBJ2-7	CASGGTSGSYEQYF	TGTGCCAGCGGGGGGACTAGCGGGAGCTACGAGCAGTACTTC
NA	TRBV11-2	once	TRBJ1-6	CASTSGQAYNSPLHF	TGTGCCAGCACCTCCGGACAAGCCTATAATTCACCCCTCCACTTT
NA	TRBV2	once	TRBJ1-2	CASSVGWVTDGYTF	TGTGCCAGCAGTGTAGGGTGGGTGACAGATGGCTACACCTTC
NA	TRBV7-8	NA	TRBJ2-2	CASSLREDTGELFF	TGTGCCAGCAGCCTCAGGGAGGACACCGGGGAGCTGTTTTTT
NA	TRBV28	NA	TRBJ2-3	CASSGDFTDTQYF	TGTGCCAGCAGTGGGGACTTCACAGATACGCAGTATTTT
NA	TRBV5-1	NA	TRBJ2-2	CASSLRQGSTGELFF	TGCGCCAGCAGCTTGCGTCAGGGAAGTACCGGGGAGCTGTTTTTT
NA	TRBV5-1	NA	TRBJ1-2	CASNPDNYGYTF	TGCGCCAGCAACCCGGACAACTATGGCTACACCTTC
NA	TRBV6-1	NA	TRBJ2-3	CASISVGTDTQYF	TGTGCCAGCATCTCGGTGGGCACAGATACGCAGTATTTT
TRBD1	TRBV6-5	NA	TRBJ2-7	CASRLQGESYEQYF	TGTGCCAGCAGATTACAGGGGGAGTCCTACGAGCAGTACTTC
NA	TRBV6-5	NA	TRBJ2-7	CASGTGNSYEQYF	TGTGCCAGCGGTACTGGGAATTCCTACGAGCAGTACTTC
TRBD1	TRBV14	NA	TRBJ1-6	CASSQDLGQVNSPLHF	TGTGCCAGCAGCCAAGATTTGGGACAGGTCAATTCACCCCTCCACTTT
TRBD1	TRBV19	NA	TRBJ1-5	CASSAGQAFNQPQHF	TGTGCCAGTAGTGCAGGACAGGCTTTCAATCAGCCCCAGCATTTT
NA	TRBV11-2	NA	TRBJ1-2	CASSLDRNYGYTF	TGTGCCAGCAGCTTGGACAGAAACTATGGCTACACCTTC
NA	TRBV15	NA	TRBJ2-7	CATSLEQGMTYEQYF	TGTGCCACCAGCCTCGAGCAGGGGATGACCTACGAGCAGTACTTC
NA	TRBV6-5	NA	TRBJ2-6	CATQTSGANVLTF	TGTGCCACCCAAACCTCTGGGGCCAACGTCCTGACTTTC
TRBD1	TRBV6-1	NA	TRBJ2-2	CASSAKNRGPNTGELFF	TGTGCCAGCAGTGCTAAAAACAGGGGACCGAACACCGGGGAGCTGTTTTTT
NA	TRBV5-1	NA	TRBJ2-1	CASSGGTTYEQFF	TGCGCCAGCAGCGGCGGGACAACGTATGAGCAGTTCTTC
NA	TRBV4-1	NA	TRBJ2-4	CASSAPFRQGRAKNIQYF	TGCGCCAGCAGCGCCCCATTTAGGCAGGGGAGGGCCAAAAACATTCAGTACTTC
NA	TRBV30	NA	TRBJ2-7	CAWSPGLEQEQYF	TGTGCCTGGAGTCCCGGACTCGAGCAAGAGCAGTACTTC
NA	TRBV11-2	NA	TRBJ1-4	CASSLLGWRGGREKLFF	TGTGCCAGCAGCTTACTTGGTTGGCGTGGGGGGCGGGAAAAACTGTTTTTT
NA	TRBV30	NA	TRBJ2-5	CAWRNKGVETQYF	TGTGCCTGGAGGAATAAGGGCGTAGAGACCCAGTACTTC
NA	TRBV13	NA	TRBJ2-5	CASSLVREETQYF	TGTGCCAGCAGCTTAGTTAGGGAAGAGACCCAGTACTTC
TRBD1	TRBV5-8	NA	TRBJ1-1	CASSHRDRDTEAFF	TGTGCCAGCAGCCACCGGGACAGGGACACTGAAGCTTTCTTT